This TCR beta chain was recorded in a study of blood T cell repertoires in COVID-19. Adults between roughly 18 and 100 years of age took part from under 25 US areas. Allocation to cohorts depended on clinical history reported by the participants. Either two negative PCRs, clearance, or symptom resolution qualified Cohort 3 donors as recovered. In the original analysis: Using reference gene primer amplification, nucleated cell counts were estimated. The protocol was immunoSEQ multiplex PCR, while the TCRdb copy is restricted to in-frame clones and leaves out a portion. The D gene and trimming were derived from the DNA, and the V and J assignments and clone size from that table. The profile shows 150,000 or so clones, roughly 85% of them singletons. J lost 2 bases, V lost 3 bases, and 4 bases had no gene match. The CDR3 is 14 amino acids. Germline values: CDR1 SGHAT, CDR2 FQNNGV.

V is TRBV11-2 and J is TRBJ2-7, with 7 bases fitting TRBD1. The specimen sequenced was PBMCs or T cells enriched from blood (not recorded which). The sequence derives from a woman in her 50s who had recovered from COVID-19. The CDR3 reads CASSFHQGAYEQYF. For the CDR3, the DNA is TGTGCCAGCAGCTTTCATCAGGGGGCCTACGAGCAGTACTTC.